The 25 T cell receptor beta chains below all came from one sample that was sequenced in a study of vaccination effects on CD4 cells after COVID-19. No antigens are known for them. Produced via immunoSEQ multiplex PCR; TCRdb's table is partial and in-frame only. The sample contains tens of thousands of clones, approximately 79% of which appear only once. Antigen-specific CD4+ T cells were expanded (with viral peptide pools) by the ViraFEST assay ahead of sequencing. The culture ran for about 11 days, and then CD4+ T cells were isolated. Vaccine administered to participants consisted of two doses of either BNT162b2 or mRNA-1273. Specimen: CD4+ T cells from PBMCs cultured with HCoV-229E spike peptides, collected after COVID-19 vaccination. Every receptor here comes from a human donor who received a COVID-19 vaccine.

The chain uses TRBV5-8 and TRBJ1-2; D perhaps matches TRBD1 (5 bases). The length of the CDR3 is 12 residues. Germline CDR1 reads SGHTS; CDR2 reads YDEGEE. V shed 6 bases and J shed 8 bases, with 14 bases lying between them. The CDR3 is CASTLEGRGYTF. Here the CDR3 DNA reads TGTGCCAGCACCCTAGAGGGGCGCGGCTACACCTTC.

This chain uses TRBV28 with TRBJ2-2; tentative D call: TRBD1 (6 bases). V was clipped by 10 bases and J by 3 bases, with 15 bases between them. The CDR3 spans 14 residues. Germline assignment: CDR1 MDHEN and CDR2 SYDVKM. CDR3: CATLTGAYTGELFF. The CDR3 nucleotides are TGTGCCACCTTGACAGGCGCTTACACCGGGGAGCTGTTTTTT.

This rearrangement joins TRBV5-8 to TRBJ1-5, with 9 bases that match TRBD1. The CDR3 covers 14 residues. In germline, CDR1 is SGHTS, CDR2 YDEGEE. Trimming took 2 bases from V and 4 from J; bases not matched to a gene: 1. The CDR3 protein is CASSLQGANQPQHF. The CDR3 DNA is TGTGCCAGCAGCTTACAGGGGGCGAATCAGCCCCAGCATTTT.

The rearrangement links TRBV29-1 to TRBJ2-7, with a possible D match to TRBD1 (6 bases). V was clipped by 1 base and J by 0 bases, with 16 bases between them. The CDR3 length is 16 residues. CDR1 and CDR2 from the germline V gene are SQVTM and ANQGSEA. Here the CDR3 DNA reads TGCAGCGTTGAAGCCCTGGACAGAGCCTTCTCCTACGAGCAGTACTTC. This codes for CSVEALDRAFSYEQYF.

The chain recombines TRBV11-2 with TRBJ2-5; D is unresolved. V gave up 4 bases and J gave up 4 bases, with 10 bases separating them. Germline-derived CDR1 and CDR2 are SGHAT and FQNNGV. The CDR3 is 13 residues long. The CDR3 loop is CASSSERGETQYF. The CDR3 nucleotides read TGTGCCAGCAGCTCCGAGAGAGGAGAGACCCAGTACTTC. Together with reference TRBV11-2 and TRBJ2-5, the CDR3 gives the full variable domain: EAGVAQSPRYKIIEKRQSVAFWCNPISGHATLYWYQQILGQGPKLLIQFQNNGVVDDSQLPKDRFSAERLKGVDSTLKIQPAKLEDSAVYLCASSSERGETQYFGPGTRLLVL.

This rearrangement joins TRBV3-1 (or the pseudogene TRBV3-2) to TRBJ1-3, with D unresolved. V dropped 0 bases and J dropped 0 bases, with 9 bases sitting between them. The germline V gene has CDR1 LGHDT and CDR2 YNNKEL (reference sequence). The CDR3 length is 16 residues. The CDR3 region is CASSQEISSSGNTIYF. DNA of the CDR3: TGTGCCAGCAGCCAAGAAATCAGTAGCTCTGGAAACACCATATATTTT.

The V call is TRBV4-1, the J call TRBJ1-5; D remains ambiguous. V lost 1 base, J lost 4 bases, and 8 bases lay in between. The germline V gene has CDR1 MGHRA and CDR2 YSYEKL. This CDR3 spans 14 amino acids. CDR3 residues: CASSQVRANQPQHF. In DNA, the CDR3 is TGCGCCAGCAGCCAAGTTCGAGCAAATCAGCCCCAGCATTTT.

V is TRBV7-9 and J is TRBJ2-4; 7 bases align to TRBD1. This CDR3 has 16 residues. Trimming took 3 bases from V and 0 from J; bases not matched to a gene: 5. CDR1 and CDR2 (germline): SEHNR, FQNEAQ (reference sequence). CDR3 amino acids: CASSLGQTLAKNIQYF. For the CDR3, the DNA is TGTGCCAGCAGCTTGGGACAGACTCTAGCCAAAAACATTCAGTACTTC.

For the CDR3, the DNA is TGTGCCAGTAGTATAGGGGTGACACCAGGGACTGAAGCTTTCTTT. Protein sequence: CASSIGVTPGTEAFF. This chain joins TRBV19 and TRBJ1-1, with a possible D match to TRBD1 (5 bases). CDR3 size: 15 residues. Per the germline V gene, CDR1 is LNHDA and CDR2 is SQIVND (reference sequence). V lost 1 base and J lost 5, with 14 bases in between.

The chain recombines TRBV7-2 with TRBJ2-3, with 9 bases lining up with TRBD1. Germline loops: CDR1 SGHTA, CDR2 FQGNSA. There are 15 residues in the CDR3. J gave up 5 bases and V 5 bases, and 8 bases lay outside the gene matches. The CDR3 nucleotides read TGTGCCAGCAGCAGACAAGGGACAGGGCAAGATACGCAGTATTTT. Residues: CASSRQGTGQDTQYF.

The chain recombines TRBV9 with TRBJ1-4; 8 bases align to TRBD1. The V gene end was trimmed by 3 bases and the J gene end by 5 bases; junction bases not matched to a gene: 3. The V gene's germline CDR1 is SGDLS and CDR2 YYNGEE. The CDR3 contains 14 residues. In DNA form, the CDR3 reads TGTGCCAGCAGCGCTGGGACAGGAAATGAAAAACTGTTTTTT. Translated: CASSAGTGNEKLFF.

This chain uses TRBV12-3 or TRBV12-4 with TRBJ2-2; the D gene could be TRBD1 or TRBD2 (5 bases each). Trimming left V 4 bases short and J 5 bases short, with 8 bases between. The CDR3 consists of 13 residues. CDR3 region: CASSSRGTGELFF. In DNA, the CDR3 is TGTGCCAGCAGTTCGAGGGGTACCGGGGAGCTGTTTTTT.

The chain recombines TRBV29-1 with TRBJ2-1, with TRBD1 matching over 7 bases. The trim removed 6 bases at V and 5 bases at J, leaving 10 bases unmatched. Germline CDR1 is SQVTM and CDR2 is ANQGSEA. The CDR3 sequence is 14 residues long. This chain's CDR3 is CSVRRGQSNNEQFF. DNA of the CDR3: TGCAGCGTCCGTAGGGGACAGTCGAACAATGAGCAGTTCTTC.

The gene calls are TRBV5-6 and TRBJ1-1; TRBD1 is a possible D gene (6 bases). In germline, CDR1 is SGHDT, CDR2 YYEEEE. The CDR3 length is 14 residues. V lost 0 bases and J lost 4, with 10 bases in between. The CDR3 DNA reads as TGTGCCAGCAGCTTGGGGGGGGCAGGCACTGAAGCTTTCTTT. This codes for CASSLGGAGTEAFF.

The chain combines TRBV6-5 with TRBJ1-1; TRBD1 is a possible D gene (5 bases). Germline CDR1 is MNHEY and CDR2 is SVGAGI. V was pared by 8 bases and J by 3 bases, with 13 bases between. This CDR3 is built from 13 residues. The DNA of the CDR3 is TGTGCCAGCGCCTGGGGGACCGACACTGAAGCTTTCTTT. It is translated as CASAWGTDTEAFF.

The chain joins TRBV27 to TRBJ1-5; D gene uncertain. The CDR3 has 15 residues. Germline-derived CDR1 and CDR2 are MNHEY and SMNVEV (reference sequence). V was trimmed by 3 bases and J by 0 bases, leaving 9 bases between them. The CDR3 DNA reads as TGTGCCAGCAGTTTTGCGGAATATAGCAATCAGCCCCAGCATTTT. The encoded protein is CASSFAEYSNQPQHF.

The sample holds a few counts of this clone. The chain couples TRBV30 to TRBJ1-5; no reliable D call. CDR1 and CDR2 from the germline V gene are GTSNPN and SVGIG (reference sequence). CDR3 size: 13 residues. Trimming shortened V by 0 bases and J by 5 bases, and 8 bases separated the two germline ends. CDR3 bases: TGTGCCTGGAGTGTAACAGCGGATCAGCCCCAGCATTTT. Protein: CAWSVTADQPQHF.

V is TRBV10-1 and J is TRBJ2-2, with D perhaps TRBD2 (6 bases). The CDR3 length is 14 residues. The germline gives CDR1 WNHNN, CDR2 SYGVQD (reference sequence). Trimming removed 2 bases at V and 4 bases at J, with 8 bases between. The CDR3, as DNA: TGCGCCAGCAGTGAGGGAGGGCTCACCGGGGAGCTGTTTTTT. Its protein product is CASSEGGLTGELFF.

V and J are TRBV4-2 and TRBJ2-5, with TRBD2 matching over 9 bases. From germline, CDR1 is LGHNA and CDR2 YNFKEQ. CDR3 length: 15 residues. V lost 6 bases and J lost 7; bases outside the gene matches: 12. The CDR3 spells CASSGGVREGWTQYF. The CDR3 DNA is TGTGCCAGCAGTGGCGGGGTGCGGGAGGGCTGGACCCAGTACTTC.

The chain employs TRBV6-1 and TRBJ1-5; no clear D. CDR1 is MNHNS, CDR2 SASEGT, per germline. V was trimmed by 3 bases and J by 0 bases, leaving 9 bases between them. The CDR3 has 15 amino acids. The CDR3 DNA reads TGTGCCAGCAGTGACAATGTTTATAGCAATCAGCCCCAGCATTTT. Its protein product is CASSDNVYSNQPQHF.

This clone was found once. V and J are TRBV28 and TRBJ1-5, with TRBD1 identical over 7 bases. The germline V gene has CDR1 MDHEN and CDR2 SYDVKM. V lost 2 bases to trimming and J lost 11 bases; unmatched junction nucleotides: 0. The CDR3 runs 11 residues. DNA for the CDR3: TGTGCCAGCAGTTTAGGACAGGCCCAGCATTTT. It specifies CASSLGQAQHF.

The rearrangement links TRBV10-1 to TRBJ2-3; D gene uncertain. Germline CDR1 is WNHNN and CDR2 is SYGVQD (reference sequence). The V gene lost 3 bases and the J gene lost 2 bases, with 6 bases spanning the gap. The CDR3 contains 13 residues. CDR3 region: CASSERYTDTQYF. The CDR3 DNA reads TGCGCCAGCAGTGAACGGTACACAGATACGCAGTATTTT.

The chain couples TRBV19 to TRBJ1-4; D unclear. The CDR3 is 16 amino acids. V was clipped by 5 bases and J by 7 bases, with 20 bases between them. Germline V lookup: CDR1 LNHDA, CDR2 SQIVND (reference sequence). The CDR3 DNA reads TGTGCCAGTAGTTCTGGGAGGGTCCGGGTACGTGAAAAACTGTTTTTT. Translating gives CASSSGRVRVREKLFF.

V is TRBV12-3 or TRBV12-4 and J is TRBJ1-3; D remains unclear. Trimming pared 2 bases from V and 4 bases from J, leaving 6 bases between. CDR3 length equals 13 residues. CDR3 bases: TGTGCCAGCAGTTTATCTGGGGGAAACACCATATATTTT. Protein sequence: CASSLSGGNTIYF.

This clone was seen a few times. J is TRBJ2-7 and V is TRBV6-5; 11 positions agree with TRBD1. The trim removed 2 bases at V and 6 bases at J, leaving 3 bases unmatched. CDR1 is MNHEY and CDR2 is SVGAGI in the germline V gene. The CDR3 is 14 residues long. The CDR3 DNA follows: TGTGCCAGCAGTTACGGGGACAGGGGGGGCGAGCAGTACTTC. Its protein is CASSYGDRGGEQYF.